The 24 T cell receptor beta chains given below trace back to one sample, sequenced in a study of long-term antiretroviral therapy in people with HIV. Runs used v3.0 of the immunoSEQ assay and were done at survey level. Clones were sequenced by immunoSEQ multiplex PCR, and TCRdb holds only the in-frame ones, with some missing. Here the sample spans 20,000 to 30,000 clones, roughly 85% being singletons. The source material was unsorted PBMCs, sampled 1.2 years after starting antiretroviral therapy. The source is a middle-aged woman with HIV.

This rearrangement joins TRBV7-9 to TRBJ1-4; no clear D gene. V lost 1 base to trimming and J lost 5 bases, with 8 bases between them. Germline V gives CDR1 SEHNR, CDR2 FQNEAQ (reference sequence). The CDR3 is made up of 14 amino acids. The CDR3 DNA follows: TGTGCCAGCAGCTTAGGTCGTGGGAATGAAAAACTGTTTTTT. This translates into CASSLGRGNEKLFF.

V and J are TRBV7-2 and TRBJ2-7; D not resolved. The germline V and J ends were trimmed by 5 bases and 2 bases, with 10 bases remaining between them. The germline V gene has CDR1 SGHTA and CDR2 FQGNSA. The CDR3 covers 13 residues. CDR3 in amino acids: CASSLWLAYEQYF. In nucleotides, the CDR3 is TGTGCCAGCAGCCTCTGGCTCGCCTACGAGCAGTACTTC.

The rearrangement links TRBV30 to TRBJ1-1, with TRBD1 matching 7 bases. This CDR3 has 11 residues. Looked up from germline, CDR1 is GTSNPN and CDR2 is SVGIG (reference sequence). The V gene end was trimmed by 3 bases and the J gene end by 8 bases; junction bases not matched to a gene: 3. CDR3 sequence reads: CAWSPGGEAFF. CDR3 coding DNA: TGTGCCTGGAGCCCAGGGGGGGAAGCTTTCTTT.

This clone has just one count. The genes are TRBV10-3 and TRBJ1-1, with D possibly TRBD1 on 5 matching bases. This CDR3 is built from 13 residues. In germline, CDR1 is ENHRY, CDR2 SYGVKD. V was cut by 6 bases and J by 3 bases, with 11 bases left in between. Here the CDR3 reads CAIRGRGDTEAFF. Written as DNA, the CDR3 is TGTGCCATCAGAGGGAGGGGTGACACTGAAGCTTTCTTT.

Only one count was recorded for this clone. The chain couples TRBV6-5 to TRBJ2-5; unclear D gene. This CDR3 spans 14 amino acids. V lost 0 bases to trimming and J lost 2 bases, with 7 bases between them. Germline V CDR1 and CDR2: MNHEY, SVGAGI. Written as DNA, the CDR3 is TGTGCCAGCAGTTACTCAGAGATACAAGAGACCCAGTACTTC. Translating it yields CASSYSEIQETQYF.

This clone was picked up one time. The chain couples TRBV7-9 to TRBJ2-4; 14 bases fit TRBD2. Trimming removed 4 bases from V and 8 bases from J; junction bases left unmatched: 7. The germline V gene has CDR1 SEHNR and CDR2 FQNEAQ (reference sequence). The CDR3 loop spans 16 amino acids. CDR3 protein: CASSSGLAGVLDIQYF. The CDR3 coding sequence is TGTGCCAGCAGCTCGGGACTAGCGGGGGTATTGGACATTCAGTACTTC.

This chain joins TRBV25-1 and TRBJ2-7; D is ambiguous. Germline CDR1 is MGHDK and CDR2 is SYGVNS. CDR3 size: 15 residues. V lost 5 bases, J lost 0 bases, and 14 bases lay in between. The CDR3 reads CASSPRLAGSYEQYF. CDR3 bases: TGTGCCAGCAGTCCTCGGTTGGCCGGCTCCTACGAGCAGTACTTC.

The chain recombines TRBV7-9 with TRBJ2-6; 10 bases match TRBD2. V was pared by 7 bases and J by 4 bases, with 7 bases of the junction left unmatched. The germline CDR1 and CDR2 sequences are SEHNR and FQNEAQ (reference sequence). The CDR3 is made up of 16 amino acids. The CDR3 loop is CASIGLAEAGANVLTF. CDR3 DNA: TGTGCCAGCATAGGACTAGCGGAGGCCGGGGCCAACGTCCTGACTTTC.

The chain is built from TRBV29-1 and TRBJ2-7, with D possibly called TRBD1 or TRBD2 (5 bases each). The germline V gene encodes CDR1 SQVTM and CDR2 ANQGSEA. This CDR3 is 14 amino acids long. Deletions cut 1 base from V and 1 base from J, with 11 bases between. CDR3 DNA: TGCAGCGTTGAAGCCCGGGACGGATCCTACGAGCAGTACTTC. Its translation: CSVEARDGSYEQYF.

The chain recombines TRBV6-1 with TRBJ1-2; TRBD1 agrees at 8 bases. Germline assignment: CDR1 MNHNS and CDR2 SASEGT. The V gene end was trimmed by 4 bases and the J gene end by 4 bases; junction bases not matched to a gene: 5. The CDR3 extends over 14 amino acids. The CDR3 bases are TGTGCCAGCAGTGTACGACAGGGGACCTATGGCTACACCTTC. The encoded protein is CASSVRQGTYGYTF.

V gene TRBV7-2 combines with J gene TRBJ1-2, with a weak D call TRBD1 (6 bases). V was trimmed by 5 bases and J by 5 bases, leaving 18 bases between them. The length of the CDR3 is 15 residues. Germline loops: CDR1 SGHTA, CDR2 FQGNSA. As DNA, the CDR3 is TGTGCCAGCAGCCCTACCTATGGAGGGGGGTATGGCTACACCTTC. It translates to CASSPTYGGGYGYTF.

The genes are TRBV18 and TRBJ1-1; 7 bases agree with TRBD1. Germline V gene data show CDR1 as KGHSH and CDR2 as LQKENI. This CDR3 has 15 amino acids. J was trimmed by 5 bases and V by 3 bases; bases with no gene match: 9. The CDR3 sequence: CASSPGSGGRTEAFF. CDR3 nucleotide sequence: TGTGCCAGCTCACCCGGGTCAGGGGGTCGTACTGAAGCTTTCTTT.

V is TRBV5-1 and J is TRBJ2-1, with 10 bases fitting TRBD2. The V segment lost 4 bases and the J segment 6 bases; nucleotides outside the gene matches: 10. CDR1 is SGHRS, CDR2 YFSETQ, per germline. This CDR3 is 16 amino acids long. The CDR3 reads CASSGLIAGGFNEQFF. The CDR3 nucleotides are TGCGCCAGCAGCGGTTTGATAGCGGGAGGCTTCAATGAGCAGTTCTTC.

For the CDR3, the DNA is TGTGCCAGCAGCTCCGGGCCATTCTACGAGCAGTACTTC. This translates into CASSSGPFYEQYF. V gene TRBV6-5 combines with J gene TRBJ2-7; D unclear. This CDR3 is 13 amino acids long. Germline V gives CDR1 MNHEY, CDR2 SVGAGI. V lost 6 bases and J lost 3, with 12 bases in between.

J is TRBJ1-1 and V is TRBV10-3; D might be TRBD1 (6 bases). The V end was cut by 10 bases, the J end by 0 bases, with 9 bases between. The length of the CDR3 is 12 residues. Germline V lookup: CDR1 ENHRY, CDR2 SYGVKD. DNA for the CDR3: TGTGCCACAGGACAGCTGAACACTGAAGCTTTCTTT. This gives the protein CATGQLNTEAFF.

The rearrangement links TRBV5-5 to TRBJ1-5; 12 nucleotides line up with TRBD1. The trim removed 7 bases at V and 5 bases at J, leaving 7 bases unmatched. The V gene's germline CDR1 is SGHKS and CDR2 YYEKEE (reference sequence). This CDR3 contains 15 residues. CDR3 bases: TGTGCCAGCGGTAAAGGGACAGGGGGCGATCAGCCCCAGCATTTT. Translating it yields CASGKGTGGDQPQHF.

The chain is built from TRBV13 and TRBJ2-1; TRBD1 is a possible D gene (5 bases). CDR1 and CDR2 from the germline V gene are PRHDT and FYEKMQ (reference sequence). The CDR3 runs to 13 residues. Deletions cut 0 bases from V and 5 bases from J, with 5 bases between. The CDR3 protein is CASSLGRDNEQFF. Written as DNA, the CDR3 is TGTGCCAGCAGCTTAGGCAGGGACAATGAGCAGTTCTTC.

This clone was found a few times. CDR3 coding DNA: TGTGCCAGTAGTATAGTACCCCTGCGGAACACTGAAGCTTTCTTT. Encoded protein: CASSIVPLRNTEAFF. The chain joins TRBV19 to TRBJ1-1; no reliable D call. The CDR3 has 15 residues. Germline CDR1 LNHDA, CDR2 SQIVND (reference sequence). With 1 base removed from V and 1 base from J, the gap between germline ends came to 10 bases.

The chain combines TRBV25-1 with TRBJ2-2; a possible D gene is TRBD2 (5 bases). V gave up 2 bases and J gave up 4 bases, with 17 bases separating them. The germline gives CDR1 MGHDK, CDR2 SYGVNS. The CDR3 loop spans 17 amino acids. The CDR3 DNA reads TGTGCCAGCAGTGAACCCGGCCGGGTGGGGAGCACCGGGGAGCTGTTTTTT. Translating gives CASSEPGRVGSTGELFF.

The chain combines TRBV13 with TRBJ2-5; no definite D call. The CDR3 has 15 amino acids. V lost 5 bases and J lost 0, with 13 bases in between. Germline V gene lookup returns CDR1 PRHDT and CDR2 FYEKMQ (reference sequence). The CDR3 region is CASSHPSANQETQYF. As DNA, the CDR3 is TGTGCCAGCAGCCATCCCTCGGCAAACCAAGAGACCCAGTACTTC.

The CDR3 loop reads CASSPITQQGIYGYTF. The CDR3 coding sequence is TGTGCCAGCAGCCCGATTACACAACAGGGTATCTATGGCTACACCTTC. The chain joins TRBV7-8 to TRBJ1-2; D is perhaps TRBD1 (6 bases). V was pared by 5 bases and J by 4 bases, with 20 bases between. The CDR3 contains 16 residues. In germline, CDR1 is SGHVS, CDR2 FQNEAQ.

The chain combines TRBV2 with TRBJ2-5, with 8 bases matching TRBD2. CDR1 is SNHLY and CDR2 is FYNNEI in the germline V gene. The CDR3 is 15 amino acids. V lost 7 bases and J lost 7; bases outside the gene matches: 14. CDR3 protein: CASKGTRSASATQYF. In DNA, the CDR3 is TGTGCCAGCAAGGGGACTAGATCTGCGTCTGCGACCCAGTACTTC.

The rearrangement links TRBV6-1 to TRBJ2-7, with D unresolved. The V end lost 2 bases, the J end lost 6 bases, and 11 bases lay between the germline ends. The CDR3 totals 13 residues. In germline, CDR1 is MNHNS, CDR2 SASEGT. The CDR3 DNA is TGTGCCAGCAGTGAACGCAGATCCCTCGAGCAGTACTTC. Protein sequence: CASSERRSLEQYF.

This chain uses TRBV28 with TRBJ1-2; the D gene is possibly TRBD1 (6 bases). The ends were cut back, 8 bases at V and 5 bases at J, with 9 bases in the middle. The CDR3 extends over 11 amino acids. Germline loops: CDR1 MDHEN, CDR2 SYDVKM. The CDR3 sequence is CASGTLYGYTF. CDR3 nucleotides: TGTGCCAGCGGGACACTGTATGGCTACACCTTC.